In its sample, the clone carrying this TCR beta chain was seen a few times. The antigen remains undetermined. Without the conserved terminal phenylalanine or tryptophan, this CDR3 likely stems from a read error. TCRbeta libraries were built with three rounds of nested PCR, modified from ARM-PCR. Each CDR3 protein is one row after TCRdb ran MiXCR on the multiplex PCR reads. The table lists approximately 100,000 distinct CDR3 sequences, 60% to 80% of them singletons. RNA was extracted from bulk tissue without any cell sorting. This non-tumor lung sample came from over 3 cm beyond the tumor edge. The data were obtained in a study of tumor and adjacent non-tumor tissue in lung cancer. Study results and caveats: Top 100 clones took a larger repertoire share in normal lung. Significantly higher TCR diversity was found in tumor than normal lung. Patients with more diverse tumor TCRs had worse survival.

The origin of this receptor is a man aged 60 to 69 with non-small cell lung cancer. Sequencing was carried out using distant non-tumor lung tissue.

The CDR3 region has the DNA TGTGCCAGCAGCCCTACTAGCGGGGCTAGCACAGATACTCAGTATATT. It yields the protein CASSPTSGASTDTQYI. The genes are TRBV4-2 and TRBJ2-3, with TRBD2 identical over 10 bases. CDR1 and CDR2 (germline): LGHNA, YNFKEQ. The CDR3 totals 16 residues.